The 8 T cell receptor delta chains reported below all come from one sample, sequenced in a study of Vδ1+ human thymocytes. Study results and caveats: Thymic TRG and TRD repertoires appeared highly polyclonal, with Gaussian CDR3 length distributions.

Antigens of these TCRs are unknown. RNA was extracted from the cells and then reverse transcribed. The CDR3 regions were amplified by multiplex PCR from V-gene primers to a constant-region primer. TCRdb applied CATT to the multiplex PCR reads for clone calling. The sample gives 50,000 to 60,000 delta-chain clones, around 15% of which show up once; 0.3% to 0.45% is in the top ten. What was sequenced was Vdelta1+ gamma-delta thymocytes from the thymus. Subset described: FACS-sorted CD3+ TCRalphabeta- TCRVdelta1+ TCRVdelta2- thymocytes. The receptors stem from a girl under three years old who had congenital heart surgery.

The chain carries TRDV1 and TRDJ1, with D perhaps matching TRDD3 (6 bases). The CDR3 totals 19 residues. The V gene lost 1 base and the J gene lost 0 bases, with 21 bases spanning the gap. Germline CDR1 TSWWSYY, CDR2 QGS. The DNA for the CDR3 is TGTGCTCTTGGGGAACCGCCGGATACCGGTCCCACGTACACCGATAAACTCATCTTT. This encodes CALGEPPDTGPTYTDKLIF.

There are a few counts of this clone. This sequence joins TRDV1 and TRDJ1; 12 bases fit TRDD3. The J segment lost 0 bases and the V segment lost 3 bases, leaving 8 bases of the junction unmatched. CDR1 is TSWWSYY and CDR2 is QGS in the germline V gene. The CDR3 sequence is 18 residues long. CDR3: CALGDLIWGIRYTDKLIF. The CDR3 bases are TGTGCTCTTGGGGACTTAATCTGGGGGATACGCTACACCGATAAACTCATCTTT.

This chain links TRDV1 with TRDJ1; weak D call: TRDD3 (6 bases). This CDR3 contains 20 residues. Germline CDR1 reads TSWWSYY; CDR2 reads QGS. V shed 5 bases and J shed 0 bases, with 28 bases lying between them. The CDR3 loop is CALGKTDTRWGAIYTDKLIF. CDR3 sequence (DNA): TGTGCTCTTGGGAAGACAGATACAAGGTGGGGGGCTATTTACACCGATAAACTCATCTTT.

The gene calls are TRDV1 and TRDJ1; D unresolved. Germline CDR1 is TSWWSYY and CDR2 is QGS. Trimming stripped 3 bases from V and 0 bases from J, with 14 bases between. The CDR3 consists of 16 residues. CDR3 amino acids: CALGDPNSGYTDKLIF. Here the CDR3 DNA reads TGTGCTCTTGGGGACCCAAATTCAGGCTACACCGATAAACTCATCTTT.

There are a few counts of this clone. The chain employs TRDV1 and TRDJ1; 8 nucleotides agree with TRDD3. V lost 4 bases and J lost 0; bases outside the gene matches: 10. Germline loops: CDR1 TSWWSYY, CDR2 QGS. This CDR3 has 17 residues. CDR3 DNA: TGTGCTCTTGGGGGCCTTTTGGGGATACAGTACACCGATAAACTCATCTTT. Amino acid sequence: CALGGLLGIQYTDKLIF.

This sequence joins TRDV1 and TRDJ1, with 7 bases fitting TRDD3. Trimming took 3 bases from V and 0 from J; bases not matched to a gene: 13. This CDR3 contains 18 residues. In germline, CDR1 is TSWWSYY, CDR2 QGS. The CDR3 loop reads CALGDIPSGDKYTDKLIF. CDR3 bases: TGTGCTCTTGGGGACATACCGTCTGGGGATAAGTACACCGATAAACTCATCTTT.

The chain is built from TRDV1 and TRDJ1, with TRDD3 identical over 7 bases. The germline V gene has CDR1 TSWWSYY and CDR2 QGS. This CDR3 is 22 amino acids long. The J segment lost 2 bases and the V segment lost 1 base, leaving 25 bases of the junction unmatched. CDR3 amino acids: CALGEQSSTAAGGRGWTDKLIF. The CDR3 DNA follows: TGTGCTCTTGGGGAACAATCCTCTACGGCGGCTGGGGGCAGGGGTTGGACCGATAAACTCATCTTT.

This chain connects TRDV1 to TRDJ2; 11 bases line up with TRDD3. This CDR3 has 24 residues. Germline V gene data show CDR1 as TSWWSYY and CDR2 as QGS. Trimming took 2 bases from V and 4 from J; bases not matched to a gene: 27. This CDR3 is CALGEKNLLSVLGDSPPKTAQLFF. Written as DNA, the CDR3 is TGTGCTCTTGGGGAAAAGAATCTTCTCTCCGTACTGGGGGATAGCCCCCCGAAGACAGCACAACTCTTCTTT.